The T cell receptor (beta chain) under discussion was sequenced for a study of CD8 T cells in Susac syndrome. With 9 bases removed from V and 5 bases from J, the gap between germline ends came to 14 bases. This CDR3 comprises 12 residues. CDR1 and CDR2 from the germline V gene are MDHEN and SYDVKM. Reverse transcription of 0.5 to 1 ug RNA was performed with random hexamers. MiXCR, run by TCRdb on the immunoSEQ multiplex PCR reads, gives a single entry per CDR3 protein. The table includes around 300,000 distinct CDR3 sequences, approximately 89% detected once. The source material was CD8+ T cells from PBMCs. This sequence originates from a human donor with multiple sclerosis. The rearrangement uses TRBV28 and TRBJ2-7, with D possibly being TRBD2 (5 bases). The CDR3 region is CARILVLDEQYF. For the CDR3, the DNA is TGTGCCAGAATACTAGTTCTCGACGAGCAGTACTTC.